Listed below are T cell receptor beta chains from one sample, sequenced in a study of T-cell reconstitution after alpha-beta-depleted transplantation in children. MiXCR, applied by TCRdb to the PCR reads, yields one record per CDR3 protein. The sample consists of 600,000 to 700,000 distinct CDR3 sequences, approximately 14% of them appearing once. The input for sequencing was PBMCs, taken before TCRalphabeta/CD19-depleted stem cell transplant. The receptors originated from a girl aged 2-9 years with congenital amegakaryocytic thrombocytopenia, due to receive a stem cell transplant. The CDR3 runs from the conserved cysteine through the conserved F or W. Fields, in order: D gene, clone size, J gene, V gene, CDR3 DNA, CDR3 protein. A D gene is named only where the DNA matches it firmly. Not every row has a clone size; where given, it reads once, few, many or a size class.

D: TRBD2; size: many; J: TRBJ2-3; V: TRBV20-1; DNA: TGCAGTGCGGGACTAGCGGGCGTTAACACAGATACGCAGTATTTT; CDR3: CSAGLAGVNTDTQYF
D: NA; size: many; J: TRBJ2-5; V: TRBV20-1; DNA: TGCAGTGCTAGCGACCGGGACCCGGATCAAGAGACCCAGTACTTC; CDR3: CSASDRDPDQETQYF
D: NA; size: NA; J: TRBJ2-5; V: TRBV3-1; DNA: TGTGCCAGCAGCCGCCCAGAGCGGACTCCTTCTGGGGAGACCCAGTACTTC; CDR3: CASSRPERTPSGETQYF
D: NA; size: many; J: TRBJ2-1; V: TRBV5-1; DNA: TGCGCCAGCAGCTCTCCTAACTACAATGAGCAGTTCTTC; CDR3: CASSSPNYNEQFF
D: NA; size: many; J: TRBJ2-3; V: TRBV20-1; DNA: TGCAGTGTAAGGGACCCCACAGATACGCAGTATTTT; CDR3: CSVRDPTDTQYF
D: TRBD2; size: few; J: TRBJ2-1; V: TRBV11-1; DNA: TGTGCCAGCAGCTTTTACGTTACTAGCGGGAGTAAAAGGAATGAGCAGTTCTTC; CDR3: CASSFYVTSGSKRNEQFF
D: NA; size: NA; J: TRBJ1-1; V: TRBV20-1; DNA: TGCAGTGCTAGAGGGGCGAGCACTGAAGCTTTCTTT; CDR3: CSARGASTEAFF
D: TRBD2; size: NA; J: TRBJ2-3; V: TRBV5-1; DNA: TGCGCCAGCAGCTTGGAAGGACTAGCGGGAGTAGATACGCAGTATTTT; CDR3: CASSLEGLAGVDTQYF
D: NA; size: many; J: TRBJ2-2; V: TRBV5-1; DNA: TGCGCCAGCAGCTTCAATCAGAACACCGGGGAGCTGTTTTTT; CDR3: CASSFNQNTGELFF
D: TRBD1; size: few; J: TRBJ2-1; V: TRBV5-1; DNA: TGCGCCAGCAGCTTGGAAGGACAGGGGCCAGGTGAGCAGTTCTTC; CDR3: CASSLEGQGPGEQFF
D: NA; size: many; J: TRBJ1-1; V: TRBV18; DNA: TGTGCCAGCTCACCGTCACGGTACACTGAAGCTTTCTTT; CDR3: CASSPSRYTEAFF
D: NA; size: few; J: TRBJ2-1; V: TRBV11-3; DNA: TGTGCCAGCAGCCCCGGTGACGGTGCCAATGAGCAGTTCTTC; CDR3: CASSPGDGANEQFF
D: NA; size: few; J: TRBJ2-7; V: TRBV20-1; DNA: TGCAGTGCTAGTTCAGGCAGTAGGTACGAGCAGTACTTC; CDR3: CSASSGSRYEQYF
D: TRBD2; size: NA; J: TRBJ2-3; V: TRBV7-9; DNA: TGTGCCAGCAGCCGTTTATCGGGAGGAACAGATACGCAGTATTTT; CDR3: CASSRLSGGTDTQYF
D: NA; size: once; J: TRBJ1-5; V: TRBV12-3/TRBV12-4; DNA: TGTGCCAGCAGTCACGGACCTCCCAGTCAGCCCCAGCATTTT; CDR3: CASSHGPPSQPQHF
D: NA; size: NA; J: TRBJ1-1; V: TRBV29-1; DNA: TGCAGCGTGATGGACAGTGTTACGAACACTGAAGCTTTCTTT; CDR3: CSVMDSVTNTEAFF
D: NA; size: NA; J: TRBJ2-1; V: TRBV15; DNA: TGTGCCACCAGCAGAGATGTCCCGGGACTGGGGGGCCGTTTCTTC; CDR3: CATSRDVPGLGGRFF
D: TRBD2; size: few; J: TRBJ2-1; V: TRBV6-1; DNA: TGTGCCAGCTTCCTCCAAGGGCCAGTGGGCGGGAGGGATGAGCAGTTCTTC; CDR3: CASFLQGPVGGRDEQFF
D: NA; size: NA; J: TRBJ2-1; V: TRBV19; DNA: TGTGCCAGTAGCCCCCCCAAAACGCTTCCGTACAATGAGCAGTTCTTC; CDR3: CASSPPKTLPYNEQFF
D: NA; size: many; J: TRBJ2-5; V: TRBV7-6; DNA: TGTGCCAGCAGCTCCTTCGTGAAGGGCCCCATTCAAGAGACCCAGTACTTC; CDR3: CASSSFVKGPIQETQYF
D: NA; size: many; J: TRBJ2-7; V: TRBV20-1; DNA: TGCAGTGCTACGCAGGGAATTAGCAACGAGCAGTACTTC; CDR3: CSATQGISNEQYF
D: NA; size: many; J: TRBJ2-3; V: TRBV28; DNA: TGTGCCAGCACTTCACCATTGGACCGGCCAGATACGCAGTATTTT; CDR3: CASTSPLDRPDTQYF
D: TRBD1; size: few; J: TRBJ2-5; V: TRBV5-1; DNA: TGCGCCAGCGGACAGGGGGGCAACCTACAAGAGACCCAGTACTTC; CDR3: CASGQGGNLQETQYF
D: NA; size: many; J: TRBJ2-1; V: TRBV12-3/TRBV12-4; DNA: TGTGCCAGCAGTCCCCCAGGGATTCGGGACAATGAGCAGTTCTTC; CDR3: CASSPPGIRDNEQFF
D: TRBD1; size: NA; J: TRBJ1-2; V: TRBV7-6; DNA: TGTGCCAGCAGCCCTACCTTTGACAGGGGAGACGGCTACACCTTC; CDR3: CASSPTFDRGDGYTF
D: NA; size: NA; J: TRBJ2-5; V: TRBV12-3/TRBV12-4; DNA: TGTGCCAGCGGCGGTGCAACCCAGCGACTCTACCAAGAGACCCAGTACTTC; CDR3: CASGGATQRLYQETQYF
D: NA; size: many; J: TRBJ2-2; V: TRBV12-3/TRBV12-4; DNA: TGTGCCAGCAGTTTTATTGGGGGAGCCTCTGCCGGGGAGCTGTTTTTT; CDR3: CASSFIGGASAGELFF
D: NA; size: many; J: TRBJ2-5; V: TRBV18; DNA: TGTGCCAGCTCACCGGGGTTTCAAGAGACCCAGTACTTC; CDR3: CASSPGFQETQYF
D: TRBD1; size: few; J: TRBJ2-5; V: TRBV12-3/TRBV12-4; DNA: TGTGCCAGCAGTCATACAGGGGGCCGAGAGACCCAGTACTTC; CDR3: CASSHTGGRETQYF
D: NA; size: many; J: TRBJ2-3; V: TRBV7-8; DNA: TGTGCCAGCAGCCTATCATTTACAGATACGCAGTATTTT; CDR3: CASSLSFTDTQYF
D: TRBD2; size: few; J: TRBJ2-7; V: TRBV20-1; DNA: TGCAGTGCTCTGAGCCTAGCGGACTACGAGCAGTACTTC; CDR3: CSALSLADYEQYF
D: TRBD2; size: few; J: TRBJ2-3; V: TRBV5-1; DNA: TGCGCCAGCAAACGCAGACTAGCGGGAAGCACAGATACGCAGTATTTT; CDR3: CASKRRLAGSTDTQYF
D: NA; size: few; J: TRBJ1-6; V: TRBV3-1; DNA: TGTGCCAGCAGTTATGAGAGGAAGGGATGCTCCTATAATTCACCCCTCCACTTT; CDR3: CASSYERKGCSYNSPLHF
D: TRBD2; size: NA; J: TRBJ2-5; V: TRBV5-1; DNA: TGCGCCAGCAGCATGGGACTAGCGGGGCTCCAAGAGACCCAGTACTTC; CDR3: CASSMGLAGLQETQYF
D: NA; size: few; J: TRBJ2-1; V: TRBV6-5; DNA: TGTGCCAGCAGTTACTCGGCTCAGCGGGCTGGGGGCAATGAGCAGTTCTTC; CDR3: CASSYSAQRAGGNEQFF
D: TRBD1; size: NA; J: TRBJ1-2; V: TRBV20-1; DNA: TGCAGTGCGCGGATGGGGACAGGGGGAGGTGGCTACACCTTC; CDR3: CSARMGTGGGGYTF
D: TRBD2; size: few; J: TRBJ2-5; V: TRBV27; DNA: TGTGCCAGCAGCTCACTAGCGGGAGTAGCCCAAGAGACCCAGTACTTC; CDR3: CASSSLAGVAQETQYF
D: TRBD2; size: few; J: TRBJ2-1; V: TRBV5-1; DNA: TGCGCCAGCAGCTCGGGTGGGAGGGCCGAGATCAGTGAGCAGTTCTTC; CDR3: CASSSGGRAEISEQFF
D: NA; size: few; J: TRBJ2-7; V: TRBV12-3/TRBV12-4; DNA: TGTGCCAGCAGTTTATTTGGGACGGTCTCCTACGAGCAGTACTTC; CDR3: CASSLFGTVSYEQYF
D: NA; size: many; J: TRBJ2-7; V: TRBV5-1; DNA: TGCGCCAGCAGCTTCACCGGGAGCTCCTACGAGCAGTACTTC; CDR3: CASSFTGSSYEQYF
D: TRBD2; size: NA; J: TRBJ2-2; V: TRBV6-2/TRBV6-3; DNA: TGTGCCAGCAGTCCGACTAGCGGGAGGGCCTCGGCCGGGGAGCTGTTTTTT; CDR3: CASSPTSGRASAGELFF
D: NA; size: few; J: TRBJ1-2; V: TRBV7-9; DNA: TGTGCCAGCAGCCCAGACGTGGGTGGCTACACCTTC; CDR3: CASSPDVGGYTF
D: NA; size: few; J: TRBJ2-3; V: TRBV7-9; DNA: TGTGCCAGCGGCAATTGGTCCCATCGGTATTTT; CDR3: CASGNWSHRYF
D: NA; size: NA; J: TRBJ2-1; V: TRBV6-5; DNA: TGTGCCAGCAGTTACTCGAATAGTCTTAGCAATGAGCAGTTCTTC; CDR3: CASSYSNSLSNEQFF
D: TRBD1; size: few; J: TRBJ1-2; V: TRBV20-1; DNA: TGCAGTGTACCGACAGGGGAAGTCGGCTACACCTTC; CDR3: CSVPTGEVGYTF
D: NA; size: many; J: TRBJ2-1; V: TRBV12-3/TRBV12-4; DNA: TGTGCCAGCAGTGCCGGGAGATACAATGAGCAGTTCTTC; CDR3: CASSAGRYNEQFF
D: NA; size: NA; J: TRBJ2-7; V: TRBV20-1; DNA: TGCAGTGAGGGGCGCGAGCAGTACTTC; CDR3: CSEGREQYF
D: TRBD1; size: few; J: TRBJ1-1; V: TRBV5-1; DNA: TGCGCCAGCAGCTTGCAGGACAGGGGGCCAAACACTGAAGCTTTCTTT; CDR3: CASSLQDRGPNTEAFF
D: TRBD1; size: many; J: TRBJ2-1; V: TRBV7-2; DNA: TGTGCCAGCAGCTTAGTATGGACAGGGGAGAATGAGCAGTTCTTC; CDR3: CASSLVWTGENEQFF
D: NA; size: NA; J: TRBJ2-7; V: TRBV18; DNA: TGTGCCAGCTCCCCCTCGAACGAGCAGTACTTC; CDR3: CASSPSNEQYF
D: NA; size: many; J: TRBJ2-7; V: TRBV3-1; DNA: TGTGCCAGCAGCCAAGATCCGGACTCCACCTACGAGCAGTACTTC; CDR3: CASSQDPDSTYEQYF